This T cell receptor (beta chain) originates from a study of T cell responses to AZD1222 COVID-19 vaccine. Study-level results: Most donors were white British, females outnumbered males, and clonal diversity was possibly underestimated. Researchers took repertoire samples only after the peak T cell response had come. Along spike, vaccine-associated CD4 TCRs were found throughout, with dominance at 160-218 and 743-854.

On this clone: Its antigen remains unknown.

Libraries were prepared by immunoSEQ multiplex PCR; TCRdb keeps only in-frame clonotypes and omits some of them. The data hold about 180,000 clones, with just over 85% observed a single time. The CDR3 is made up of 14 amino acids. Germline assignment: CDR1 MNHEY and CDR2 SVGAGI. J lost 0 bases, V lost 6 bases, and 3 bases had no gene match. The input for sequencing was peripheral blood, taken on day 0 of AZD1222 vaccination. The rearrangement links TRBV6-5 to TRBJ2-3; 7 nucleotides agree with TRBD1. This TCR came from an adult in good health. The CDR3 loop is CASSRDRSTDTQYF. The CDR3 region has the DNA TGTGCCAGCAGCCGGGACAGAAGCACAGATACGCAGTATTTT.